The present TCR beta chain was sequenced within a study of shared clonotypes between healthy human individuals. General study findings and limits: Clonotype sharing among the donors was expected to vary with sequencing depth.

Sequencing used immunoSEQ multiplex PCR; TCRdb keeps in-frame clones, though not all of them. Among about 480,000 clones listed, roughly 85% were seen once. Germline V lookup: CDR1 GTSNPN, CDR2 SVGIG (reference sequence). Trimming removed 2 bases at V and 5 bases at J, with 15 bases between. The CDR3 length is 14 residues. All the donors were Caucasian adults who lived in Nashville, Tennessee. As regards this clone: Its antigen is not identified.

J is TRBJ2-5 and V is TRBV30; D unclear. The sample comprised PBMCs. The TCR comes from a woman aged 35 to 49 in good health. Some clones in this sample may be carry-over from other donors' samples. The CDR3 DNA reads as TGTGCCTGGAGTTTATCCACTCTAGGGGAGACCCAGTACTTC. It encodes CAWSLSTLGETQYF.